This T cell receptor (beta chain) was captured by sequencing in a study of T cells after yellow fever vaccination. At the level of the study: Low-cell-number fractions were prepared with SMART-Seq v4 Ultra Low Input.

A universal primer site and UMIs were added as TCR cDNA was made by 5'RACE template switching. TCRdb reanalysed the 5' RACE reads using MiXCR and keeps one entry per CDR3 protein. Of 350,000 to 450,000 distinct CDR3 sequences listed, 6.2% are singletons. Details on this clonotype: No antigen is known for it.

The CDR3 has 19 amino acids. Germline assignment: CDR1 MDHEN and CDR2 SYDVKM. V was clipped by 3 bases and J by 1 base, with 22 bases between them. Study-level points and caveats: A large majority of primary-vaccination clones showed up again after the booster (about 97% CD4, approximately 90% CD8).

The clonotype originates from a man aged 30 to 39 who received the YFV17D yellow fever vaccine. The chain has TRBV28 and TRBJ2-1; possible D gene TRBD2, 6 bases. The sample here was PBMCs, taken 5 days after the yellow fever booster vaccination. As DNA, the CDR3 is TGTGCCAGCAGTTTCTGGCAGGGAAGGGAGGCGAGTTCCTACAATGAGCAGTTCTTC. Amino acid sequence: CASSFWQGREASSYNEQFF.